This passage covers 31 T cell receptor beta chains from one sample sequenced in a study of blood T cell repertoires in COVID-19. Clones were read by immunoSEQ multiplex PCR, and TCRdb kept only the in-frame ones, dropping some. In the table there are some 250,000 clones, around 87% of which are singletons. Sequences were obtained from PBMCs or T cells enriched from blood (not recorded which). The source is a middle-aged woman with acute COVID-19.

The V gene is TRBV2, the J gene TRBJ2-5, with 11 bases that match TRBD2. Germline CDR1 SNHLY, CDR2 FYNNEI. With V trimmed by 6 bases and J by 3 bases, 6 bases remained unmatched. This CDR3 has 15 amino acids. CDR3 loop: CASRDVAGGEETQYF. The CDR3 DNA reads as TGTGCCAGCAGAGATGTAGCGGGAGGGGAAGAGACCCAGTACTTC.

The CDR3 DNA is TGTGCCAGCAGTTTTTACACGAACACTGAAGCTTTCTTT. Its protein product is CASSFYTNTEAFF. V gene TRBV12-3 or TRBV12-4 combines with J gene TRBJ1-1, with no clear D. V was cut by 3 bases and J by 1 base, with 6 bases left in between. The CDR3 runs to 13 residues.

The chain carries TRBV5-1 and TRBJ1-1, with a tentative D call TRBD1 (5 bases). CDR3 size: 13 residues. Trimming took off 2 bases at V and 1 base at J, with 6 bases between the two ends. CDR1 is SGHRS and CDR2 is YFSETQ in the germline V gene. Here the CDR3 DNA reads TGCGCCAGCAGCTTAAGGGGGAACACTGAAGCTTTCTTT. As protein: CASSLRGNTEAFF.

This chain connects TRBV28 to TRBJ2-7; the match to TRBD2 covers 7 bases. This CDR3 comprises 15 residues. Germline values: CDR1 MDHEN, CDR2 SYDVKM. Trimming removed 4 bases from V and 3 bases from J; junction bases left unmatched: 9. CDR3 sequence reads: CASSSPGLRNYEQYF. The CDR3 DNA follows: TGTGCCAGCAGTTCTCCGGGACTACGCAACTACGAGCAGTACTTC.

The chain joins TRBV7-6 to TRBJ2-3; TRBD2 agrees at 12 bases. V gave up 4 bases and J gave up 4 bases; unmatched junction bases: 3. The length of the CDR3 is 15 residues. The germline CDR1 and CDR2 sequences are SGHVS and FNYEAQ. The CDR3 sequence: CASSWTSGTSDTQYF. CDR3 nucleotide sequence: TGTGCCAGCAGCTGGACTAGCGGGACATCAGATACGCAGTATTTT.

This clone has a handful of counts. The chain has TRBV6-5 and TRBJ2-3; 9 bases agree with TRBD2. The CDR3 runs 15 residues. V trimming: 4 bases; J trimming: 2 bases; junction bases outside the gene matches: 4. From germline, CDR1 is MNHEY and CDR2 SVGAGI. CDR3: CASSSGTSFTDTQYF. The CDR3 bases are TGTGCCAGCAGTTCCGGGACTAGCTTCACAGATACGCAGTATTTT.

This clone was counted a few times. The chain has TRBV30 and TRBJ2-1; tentative D call: TRBD2 (5 bases). CDR1 is GTSNPN, CDR2 SVGIG, per germline (reference sequence). V lost 3 bases to trimming and J lost 6 bases, with 12 bases between them. The CDR3 covers 13 residues. CDR3 in amino acids: CAWSRLATNEQFF. CDR3 sequence (DNA): TGTGCCTGGAGCCGGCTAGCTACCAATGAGCAGTTCTTC. Looking up the rest from reference TRBV30 and TRBJ2-1 gives the full variable domain: SQTIHQWPATLVQPVGSPLSLECTVEGTSNPNLYWYRQAAGRGLQLLFYSVGIGQISSEVPQNLSASRPQDRQFILSSKKLLLSDSGFYLCAWSRLATNEQFFGPGTRLTVL.

The rearrangement links TRBV7-8 to TRBJ2-1; 7 nucleotides agree with TRBD2. Germline CDR1 reads SGHVS; CDR2 reads FQNEAQ. V shed 7 bases, J shed 1 base, and the junction held 10 bases outside the gene matches. This CDR3 spans 16 amino acids. DNA for the CDR3: TGTGCCAGCAAAATACAGAGCGGGGCTTCCTACAATGAGCAGTTCTTC. The encoded protein is CASKIQSGASYNEQFF.

The table lists this clone with a count of one. The chain carries TRBV7-8 and TRBJ2-1; TRBD2 matches 10 bases. With 1 base clipped from V and 9 bases from J, the junction kept 9 bases outside the gene matches. Germline V CDR1 and CDR2: SGHVS, FQNEAQ. This CDR3 has 16 amino acids. CDR3 sequence (DNA): TGTGCCAGCAGCTTAGTCCGGCTAGCGGGAGTAAGTGAGCAGTTCTTC. Translation: CASSLVRLAGVSEQFF.

The genes are TRBV27 and TRBJ2-5, with D tentatively TRBD2 (6 bases). The germline V and J ends were trimmed by 4 bases and 7 bases, with 10 bases remaining between them. This CDR3 region has 12 residues. Germline assignment: CDR1 MNHEY and CDR2 SMNVEV (reference sequence). The DNA of the CDR3 is TGTGCCAGCAGTTCCCCGGAGGGGACCCAGTACTTC. It specifies CASSSPEGTQYF.

The chain links TRBV29-1 to TRBJ1-5; D gene ambiguous. The CDR3 extends over 12 amino acids. The V end was cut by 4 bases, the J end by 7 bases, with 11 bases between. CDR1 and CDR2 from the germline V gene are SQVTM and ANQGSEA. The CDR3 nucleotides are TGCAGCGTTGTAGAGGGCGGGCAGCCCCAGCATTTT. Protein: CSVVEGGQPQHF. The variable domain in full, completed from reference TRBV29-1 and TRBJ1-5, reads SAVISQKPSRDICQRGTSLTIQCQVDSQVTMMFWYRQQPGQSLTLIATANQGSEATYESGFVIDKFPISRPNLTFSTLTVSNMSPEDSSIYLCSVVEGGQPQHFGDGTRLSIL.

The V call is TRBV7-8, the J call TRBJ2-4, with TRBD1 identical over 9 bases. The V and J ends lost 5 bases and 8 bases, in that order; junction bases with no gene match: 10. The CDR3 extends over 15 amino acids. The germline CDR1 and CDR2 sequences are SGHVS and FQNEAQ. The CDR3: CASSRDRETGDIQYF. CDR3 nucleotides: TGTGCCAGCAGCCGGGACAGGGAAACGGGGGACATTCAGTACTTC. Full variable domain (rest looked up from reference TRBV7-8 and TRBJ2-4): GAGVSQSPRYKVAKRGQDVALRCDPISGHVSLFWYQQALGQGPEFLTYFQNEAQLDKSGLPSDRFFAERPEGSVSTLKIQRTQQEDSAVYLCASSRDRETGDIQYFGAGTRLSVL.

The chain couples TRBV12-3 or TRBV12-4 to TRBJ2-2; D is perhaps TRBD2 (6 bases). Trimming stripped 7 bases from V and 6 bases from J, with 9 bases between. This CDR3 contains 12 residues. The CDR3 DNA follows: TGTGCCAGCAACCGACTAGCCGGGGAGCTGTTTTTT. Protein: CASNRLAGELFF.

This sequence joins TRBV18 and TRBJ2-1, with 8 bases matching TRBD2. The V segment lost 2 bases and the J segment 7 bases; nucleotides outside the gene matches: 10. CDR3 length: 16 amino acids. The germline CDR1 and CDR2 sequences are KGHSH and LQKENI. CDR3 nucleotide sequence: TGTGCCAGCTCACCAATCCCGGGGACTAGGGGGAATGAGCAGTTCTTC. Its translation: CASSPIPGTRGNEQFF.

The count of this clone is one. The chain employs TRBV9 and TRBJ2-6; 11 nucleotides align to TRBD1. V shed 2 bases, J shed 0 bases, and the junction held 4 bases outside the gene matches. CDR1 and CDR2 (germline): SGDLS, YYNGEE. The CDR3 covers 18 residues. The CDR3 DNA is TGTGCCAGCAGCGTCACCGGGACAGGGGGCTCTGGGGCCAACGTCCTGACTTTC. This codes for CASSVTGTGGSGANVLTF.

The V gene is TRBV19, the J gene TRBJ2-2; D call uncertain. This CDR3 has 17 amino acids. Trimming left V 2 bases short and J 2 bases short, with 15 bases between. Germline V gene sequence: CDR1 LNHDA, CDR2 SQIVND (reference sequence). The CDR3 DNA reads as TGTGCCAGTAGTATACGGGTGCGTAATCTTAACACCGGGGAGCTGTTTTTT. It yields the protein CASSIRVRNLNTGELFF.

The CDR3 sequence: CASSDFGMSNQPQHF. The DNA of the CDR3 is TGTGCCAGCAGTGATTTCGGGATGAGCAATCAGCCCCAGCATTTT. The chain recombines TRBV6-1 with TRBJ1-5; D is uncertain. V lost 3 bases and J lost 1, with 10 bases in between. This CDR3 comprises 15 residues. Germline V gene data show CDR1 as MNHNS and CDR2 as SASEGT.

J is TRBJ2-2 and V is TRBV7-8, with 7 bases matching TRBD2. V lost 1 base to trimming and J lost 5 bases; unmatched junction nucleotides: 7. Germline CDR1 and CDR2: SGHVS and FQNEAQ. The CDR3 extends over 16 amino acids. CDR3 bases: TGTGCCAGCAGCTTAGTATCTGGGACTAAAACCGGGGAGCTGTTTTTT. This gives the protein CASSLVSGTKTGELFF.

The chain links TRBV7-9 to TRBJ2-7; D is unclear. Germline V gene lookup returns CDR1 SEHNR and CDR2 FQNEAQ (reference sequence). The CDR3 extends over 13 amino acids. Trimming cost V 1 base and J 4 bases, with 8 bases left between them. CDR3 sequence: CASSLEPRYEQYF. DNA of the CDR3: TGTGCCAGCAGCTTAGAGCCGCGTTACGAGCAGTACTTC. Full variable domain (missing parts from reference TRBV7-9 and TRBJ2-7): DTGVSQNPRHKITKRGQNVTFRCDPISEHNRLYWYRQTLGQGPEFLTYFQNEAQLEKSRLLSDRFSAERPKGSFSTLEIQRTEQGDSAMYLCASSLEPRYEQYFGPGTRLTVT.

This clone was recorded once. V usage is TRBV5-4 and J usage is TRBJ1-2; 10 bases map to TRBD1. In germline, CDR1 is SGHNT, CDR2 YYREEE (reference sequence). The CDR3 covers 15 residues. V was pared by 0 bases and J by 6 bases, with 5 bases of the junction left unmatched. CDR3 protein: CASSLVGTGVHGYTF. The CDR3 DNA reads TGTGCCAGCAGCTTGGTGGGGACAGGGGTTCATGGCTACACCTTC.

The DNA for the CDR3 is TGTGCCAGCAGCTTCGGGACAGACCAAGAGACCCAGTACTTC. Translation gives CASSFGTDQETQYF. The chain is built from TRBV11-2 and TRBJ2-5; 7 bases map to TRBD1. With V trimmed by 3 bases and J by 0 bases, 1 base remained unmatched. The CDR3 loop spans 14 amino acids. The germline CDR1 and CDR2 sequences are SGHAT and FQNNGV.

The chain is built from TRBV2 and TRBJ2-2; TRBD1 might be the D (5 bases). V lost 6 bases and J lost 6, with 14 bases in between. This CDR3 comprises 14 residues. Germline assignment: CDR1 SNHLY and CDR2 FYNNEI. CDR3 region: CASRVGREPGELFF. The DNA for the CDR3 is TGTGCCAGCAGAGTAGGCAGGGAACCCGGGGAGCTGTTTTTT.

Concerning this clone: Within the sample, other DNA sequences also encode this same CDR3. The chain links TRBV9 to TRBJ2-1, with TRBD2 matching over 11 bases. V lost 3 bases to trimming and J lost 0 bases; unmatched junction nucleotides: 2. Germline V gene data show CDR1 as SGDLS and CDR2 as YYNGEE. The CDR3 is 16 amino acids. CDR3 coding DNA: TGTGCCAGCAGCGCCACTAGCGGGAGCTCCTACAATGAGCAGTTCTTC. Translation gives CASSATSGSSYNEQFF. The variable domain in full, with the rest retrieved from reference TRBV9 and TRBJ2-1, is DSGVTQTPKHLITATGQRVTLRCSPRSGDLSVYWYQQSLDQGLQFLIQYYNGEERAKGNILERFSAQQFPDLHSELNLSSLELGDSALYFCASSATSGSSYNEQFFGPGTRLTVL.

The rearrangement links TRBV18 to TRBJ1-2; 8 bases are a match to TRBD1. Germline CDR1 KGHSH, CDR2 LQKENI. The CDR3 sequence is 15 residues long. Losses at the gene ends were 4 bases for V and 7 bases for J; bases not matched to a gene: 11. The CDR3 protein is CASSRPGQEFFGYTF. Here the CDR3 DNA reads TGTGCCAGCTCACGCCCGGGACAGGAGTTTTTTGGCTACACCTTC.

The gene calls are TRBV15 and TRBJ2-3, with 8 bases identical to TRBD2. Germline V CDR1 and CDR2: LNHNV, YYDKDF (reference sequence). The V gene end was trimmed by 5 bases and the J gene end by 4 bases; junction bases not matched to a gene: 11. The CDR3 has 16 amino acids. CDR3 residues: CATSSSGLGNADTQYF. The CDR3 DNA is TGTGCCACCAGCTCCTCGGGACTAGGAAACGCAGATACGCAGTATTTT. Looking up the rest from reference TRBV15 and TRBJ2-3 gives the full variable domain: DAMVIQNPRYQVTQFGKPVTLSCSQTLNHNVMYWYQQKSSQAPKLLFHYYDKDFNNEADTPDNFQSRRPNTSFCFLDIRSPGLGDTAMYLCATSSSGLGNADTQYFGPGTRLTVL.

V gene TRBV7-6 combines with J gene TRBJ1-4; TRBD1 matches 9 bases. From germline, CDR1 is SGHVS and CDR2 FNYEAQ. The V and J ends lost 3 bases and 4 bases, in that order; junction bases with no gene match: 6. The CDR3 consists of 16 residues. For the CDR3, the DNA is TGTGCCAGCAGCTTCCCCTGGACAGGGGTTAATGAAAAACTGTTTTTT. The encoded protein is CASSFPWTGVNEKLFF.

The chain links TRBV6-5 to TRBJ1-2; 8 bases are a match to TRBD1. CDR3 length equals 15 residues. J gave up 2 bases and V 0 bases, and 2 bases lay outside the gene matches. Germline CDR1 and CDR2: MNHEY and SVGAGI. Here the CDR3 DNA reads TGTGCCAGCAGTTACTCGAGACAGGGGAACTATGGCTACACCTTC. Translation: CASSYSRQGNYGYTF.

The chain has TRBV2 and TRBJ2-3; D possibly corresponds to TRBD2 (6 bases). CDR3 length: 13 residues. From germline, CDR1 is SNHLY and CDR2 FYNNEI. The germline V and J ends were trimmed by 7 bases and 7 bases, with 15 bases remaining between them. For the CDR3, the DNA is TGTGCCAGCACCGGTAGCGGAACCAATACGCAGTATTTT. Translated, it gives CASTGSGTNTQYF.

This chain connects TRBV19 to TRBJ1-1; no firm D call. Between the trimmed V and J ends, which lost 6 bases and 11 bases, there was a span of 19 bases. CDR1 and CDR2 from the germline V gene are LNHDA and SQIVND (reference sequence). The CDR3 has 13 amino acids. The CDR3 spells CASRDRDRLEAFF. The CDR3 DNA follows: TGTGCCAGTAGGGACCGGGATCGTCTAGAGGCTTTCTTT.

J is TRBJ2-7 and V is TRBV12-5; TRBD2 agrees at 13 bases. Per germline, CDR1 LGHNT and CDR2 FRNRAP. V lost 1 base to trimming and J lost 7 bases; unmatched junction nucleotides: 1. The CDR3 has 14 residues. The CDR3, as DNA: TGTGCTAGTGGTTTGGGACTAGCGGGAGGTGAGCAGTACTTC. It specifies CASGLGLAGGEQYF.

This sequence joins TRBV7-9 and TRBJ2-1; 7 bases are a match to TRBD1. Germline V lookup: CDR1 SEHNR, CDR2 FQNEAQ (reference sequence). V lost 4 bases and J lost 7; bases outside the gene matches: 7. This CDR3 is built from 14 residues. CDR3 nucleotides: TGTGCCAGCAGCTCCGAGGGGGCGGTTAATGAGCAGTTCTTC. Protein: CASSSEGAVNEQFF.